This TCR beta chain comes out of a study of cytomegalovirus exposure and HLA in healthy donors. It was with 60 Vbeta and 13 Jbeta primers that the PCR ran. The method was immunoSEQ multiplex PCR; TCRdb's version includes in-frame clones alone and lacks a portion of them. The table records 95,000 to 150,000 clones, roughly 80% of them present only once. Study-wide results and caveats: In a later analysis, several top co-occurrence clusters appeared linked to parvovirus B19, influenza, CMV and Epstein-Barr virus.

The CDR3 is made up of 16 amino acids. As to this clone: The antigen is undetermined.

The TCR originated in a female donor in good health and CMV-seronegative. Sequencing was done on a sample of PBMCs. V gene TRBV12-2 combines with J gene TRBJ2-1; the D segment call TRBD2 is taken from the table without a DNA check. TRBV12-2 is described as a pseudogene. In DNA, the CDR3 is TGTGCAAGTCGCCGGACGACTAGCGGGAGCTACAATGAGCAGTTCTTC. This encodes CASRRTTSGSYNEQFF.